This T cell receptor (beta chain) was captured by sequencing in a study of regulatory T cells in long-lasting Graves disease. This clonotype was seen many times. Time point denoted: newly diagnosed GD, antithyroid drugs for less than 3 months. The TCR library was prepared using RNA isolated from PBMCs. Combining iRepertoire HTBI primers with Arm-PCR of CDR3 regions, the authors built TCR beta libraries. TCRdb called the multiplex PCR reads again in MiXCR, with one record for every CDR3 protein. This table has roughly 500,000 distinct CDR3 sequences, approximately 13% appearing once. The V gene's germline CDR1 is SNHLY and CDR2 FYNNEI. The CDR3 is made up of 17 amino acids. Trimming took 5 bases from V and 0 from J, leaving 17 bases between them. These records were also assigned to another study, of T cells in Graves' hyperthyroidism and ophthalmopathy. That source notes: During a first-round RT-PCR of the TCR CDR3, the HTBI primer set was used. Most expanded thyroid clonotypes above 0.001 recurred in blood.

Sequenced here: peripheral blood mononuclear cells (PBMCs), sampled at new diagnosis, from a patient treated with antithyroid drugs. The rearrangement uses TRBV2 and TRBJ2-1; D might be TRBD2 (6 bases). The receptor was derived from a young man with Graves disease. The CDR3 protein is CASSSNRDLSSYNEQFF. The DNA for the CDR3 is TGTGCCAGCAGTTCCAACCGGGACTTGAGCTCCTACAATGAGCAGTTCTTC.